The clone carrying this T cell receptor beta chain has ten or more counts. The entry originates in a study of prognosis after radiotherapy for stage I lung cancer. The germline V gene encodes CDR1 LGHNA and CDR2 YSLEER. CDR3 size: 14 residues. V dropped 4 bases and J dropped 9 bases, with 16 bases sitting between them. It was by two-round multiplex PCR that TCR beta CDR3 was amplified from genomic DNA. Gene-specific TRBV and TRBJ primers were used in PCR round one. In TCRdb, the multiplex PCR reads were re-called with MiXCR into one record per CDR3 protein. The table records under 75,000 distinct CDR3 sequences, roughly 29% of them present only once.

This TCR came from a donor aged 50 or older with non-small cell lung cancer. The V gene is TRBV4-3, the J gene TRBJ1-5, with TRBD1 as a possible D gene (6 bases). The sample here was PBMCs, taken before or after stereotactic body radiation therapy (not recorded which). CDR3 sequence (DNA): TGCGCCAGCAGCCCGGACAGTAGAAGCTGGCCCCAGCATTTT. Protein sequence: CASSPDSRSWPQHF.